The source of this T cell receptor (beta chain) is a study of human T cells and chemical hapten exposure. General study results and limits: Sensitizing with DPC caused no change in TCRs above 1 in 1000 frequency.

TCRdb called the RACE reads again in MiXCR, with one record for every CDR3 protein. Of approximately 90,000 distinct CDR3 sequences in the sample, about 8.7% are singletons; the top ten hold roughly 3.1%. This clonotype was observed a few times. What it binds is unknown. The sample's time point: healthy volunteer bleed at 2 weeks. The authors extracted total RNA from unfractionated whole blood. Sequencing used whole blood. The clonotype was recovered from a female donor in good health. Some clones in this sample may be carry-over from other donors' samples.

The CDR3 DNA is TGCGCCAGCCTGGACAGGAGCACAGATACGCAGTATTTT. This sequence encodes CASLDRSTDTQYF. The rearrangement joins TRBV10-2 to TRBJ2-3; 7 positions agree with TRBD1. The CDR3 loop spans 13 amino acids. V lost 8 bases, J lost 0 bases, and 2 bases stayed unmatched. CDR1 WSHSY and CDR2 SAAADI come from the germline V gene.